A single sample is the source of the 20 T cell receptor beta chains below, sequenced in a study of cytomegalovirus exposure and HLA in healthy donors. 13 Jbeta primers and 60 Vbeta primers were used for the PCR. The data were produced by immunoSEQ multiplex PCR, yet TCRdb's version contains in-frame clones alone and is incomplete. The sample contains about 180,000 clones, over 70% of which appear only once. Specimen: PBMCs. These receptors were obtained from a woman aged 60-75 years in good health and CMV-seropositive.

J is TRBJ1-2 and V is TRBV27; D not resolved. The CDR3 totals 15 residues. V was cut by 0 bases and J by 4 bases, with 12 bases left in between. CDR1 MNHEY and CDR2 SMNVEV come from the germline V gene (reference sequence). Here the CDR3 DNA reads TGTGCCAGCAGTTTATCGAAAGGCACAGTCTATGGCTACACCTTC. Protein sequence: CASSLSKGTVYGYTF.

The genes are TRBV9 and TRBJ2-7; tentative D call: TRBD2 (6 bases). Germline lookup yields CDR1 SGDLS and CDR2 YYNGEE. With 4 bases removed from V and 7 bases from J, the gap between germline ends came to 15 bases. The CDR3 sequence is 13 residues long. The CDR3 reads CASSRGSGGEQYF. The CDR3 DNA is TGTGCCAGCAGCCGGGGTTCCGGGGGTGAGCAGTACTTC. The full variable domain, in which reference TRBV9 and TRBJ2-7 provide the parts outside the CDR3, is DSGVTQTPKHLITATGQRVTLRCSPRSGDLSVYWYQQSLDQGLQFLIQYYNGEERAKGNILERFSAQQFPDLHSELNLSSLELGDSALYFCASSRGSGGEQYFGPGTRLTVT.

The V and J genes are TRBV9 and TRBJ2-5; 8 nucleotides agree with TRBD1. V was pared by 0 bases and J by 5 bases, with 3 bases of the junction left unmatched. Germline V CDR1 and CDR2: SGDLS, YYNGEE. The CDR3 length is 14 residues. Written as DNA, the CDR3 is TGTGCCAGCAGCGTAGCTACAGGGGGGGAGACCCAGTACTTC. Translation gives CASSVATGGETQYF.

The CDR3 DNA reads TGTGCCAGCAGGACAGTGCCCAATCAGCCCCAGCATTTT. It yields the protein CASRTVPNQPQHF. V is TRBV6-1 and J is TRBJ1-5; maybe TRBD1 (5 bases). CDR1 is MNHNS, CDR2 SASEGT, per germline. The CDR3 spans 13 residues. The V end lost 6 bases, the J end lost 3 bases, and 9 bases lay between the germline ends.

The rearrangement uses TRBV6-6 and TRBJ1-1; 7 positions agree with TRBD1. CDR3 length: 15 amino acids. Trimming took 5 bases from V and 1 from J; bases not matched to a gene: 7. Germline CDR1 is MNHNY and CDR2 is SVGAGI (reference sequence). The CDR3 loop reads CASSQKQGTNTEAFF. CDR3 bases: TGTGCCAGCAGTCAAAAACAGGGGACGAACACTGAAGCTTTCTTT.

V usage is TRBV2 and J usage is TRBJ2-5, with D unresolved. CDR3 length: 13 amino acids. Per the germline V gene, CDR1 is SNHLY and CDR2 is FYNNEI. The V end was cut by 1 base, the J end by 3 bases, with 6 bases between. As DNA, the CDR3 is TGTGCCAGCAGTGAAGTCCCAAAAGAGACCCAGTACTTC. Protein: CASSEVPKETQYF.

The chain combines TRBV5-4 with TRBJ2-5, with TRBD2 as a possible D gene (7 bases). This CDR3 region has 15 residues. Trimming cost V 3 bases and J 6 bases, with 18 bases left between them. CDR1 SGHNT and CDR2 YYREEE come from the germline V gene (reference sequence). The CDR3 sequence is CASSSGGQKVKTQYF. DNA of the CDR3: TGTGCCAGCAGCTCGGGAGGACAGAAGGTAAAGACCCAGTACTTC. Combining the CDR3 with reference TRBV5-4 and TRBJ2-5 gives the whole variable domain ETGVTQSPTHLIKTRGQQVTLRCSSQSGHNTVSWYQQALGQGPQFIFQYYREEENGRGNFPPRFSGLQFPNYSSELNVNALELDDSALYLCASSSGGQKVKTQYFGPGTRLLVL.

V and J are TRBV28 and TRBJ1-1; D may be TRBD1 (6 bases). Germline V gene sequence: CDR1 MDHEN, CDR2 SYDVKM. This CDR3 has 12 amino acids. V was cut by 3 bases and J by 10 bases, with 12 bases left in between. The CDR3 here is CASSLGGPVAFF. CDR3 DNA: TGTGCCAGCAGTTTGGGGGGGCCAGTAGCTTTCTTT.

Only a few counts were recorded for this clone. The chain combines TRBV7-8 with TRBJ1-1; tentatively, D is TRBD1 (6 bases). CDR3 length: 17 residues. The germline V and J ends were trimmed by 2 bases and 4 bases, with 20 bases remaining between them. Germline assignment: CDR1 SGHVS and CDR2 FQNEAQ. CDR3 DNA sequence: TGTGCCAGCAGCTTATATTTAACCGGGACCAGGGGCACTGAAGCTTTCTTT. Amino acids: CASSLYLTGTRGTEAFF. Together with reference TRBV7-8 and TRBJ1-1, the CDR3 gives the full variable domain: GAGVSQSPRYKVAKRGQDVALRCDPISGHVSLFWYQQALGQGPEFLTYFQNEAQLDKSGLPSDRFFAERPEGSVSTLKIQRTQQEDSAVYLCASSLYLTGTRGTEAFFGQGTRLTVV.

This sequence joins TRBV28 and TRBJ2-1, with unresolved D. V gave up 3 bases and J gave up 3 bases, with 9 bases separating them. The germline CDR1 and CDR2 sequences are MDHEN and SYDVKM. The length of the CDR3 is 14 residues. CDR3 sequence (DNA): TGTGCCAGCAGTTTGAGTCAAGTCTACAATGAGCAGTTCTTC. Amino acid sequence: CASSLSQVYNEQFF.

The chain carries TRBV19 and TRBJ2-4, with TRBD1 matching over 9 bases. The CDR3 is 15 amino acids. The V segment lost 5 bases and the J segment 2 bases; nucleotides outside the gene matches: 4. Germline loops: CDR1 LNHDA, CDR2 SQIVND (reference sequence). This CDR3 reads CASSLTGGSKNIQYF. The CDR3 nucleotides are TGTGCCAGTAGTCTAACAGGGGGCTCCAAAAACATTCAGTACTTC.

The chain recombines TRBV27 with TRBJ2-7; TRBD2 agrees at 8 bases. The V segment lost 5 bases and the J segment 7 bases; nucleotides outside the gene matches: 10. This CDR3 is built from 14 residues. Germline CDR1 reads MNHEY; CDR2 reads SMNVEV (reference sequence). CDR3 in DNA: TGTGCCAGCAGTCCACTTAGCGGGACACTAGAGCAGTACTTC. It translates to CASSPLSGTLEQYF.

J is TRBJ2-5 and V is TRBV6-6; 8 bases align to TRBD1. This CDR3 region has 14 residues. V dropped 6 bases and J dropped 1; count of bases not matched to a gene: 4. Germline V gene sequence: CDR1 MNHNY, CDR2 SVGAGI (reference sequence). The CDR3 DNA reads TGTGCCAGCAGGCAACAGGGGGGCCAAGAGACCCAGTACTTC. Its protein is CASRQQGGQETQYF.

V usage is TRBV6-5 and J usage is TRBJ2-7; 8 bases are a match to TRBD1. The CDR3 is made up of 14 amino acids. Germline CDR1 and CDR2: MNHEY and SVGAGI. J gave up 5 bases and V 2 bases, and 5 bases lay outside the gene matches. The CDR3 protein is CASSYEDREDEQYF. CDR3 DNA: TGTGCCAGCAGTTACGAGGACAGGGAGGACGAGCAGTACTTC.

The chain recombines TRBV7-3 with TRBJ2-1, with a weak D call TRBD1 (6 bases). The CDR3 loop spans 18 amino acids. V lost 2 bases to trimming and J lost 0 bases, with 17 bases between them. The germline CDR1 and CDR2 sequences are SGHTA and FQGTGA. CDR3 nucleotide sequence: TGTGCCAGCAGCTTACTATCTTGGGACATTAGCTCCTACAATGAGCAGTTCTTC. Encoded protein: CASSLLSWDISSYNEQFF.

In its sample, this clone was seen a few times. J is TRBJ2-3 and V is TRBV30, with 11 positions matching TRBD1. The CDR3 consists of 16 residues. The trim removed 2 bases at V and 3 bases at J, leaving 7 bases unmatched. CDR1 and CDR2 from the germline V gene are GTSNPN and SVGIG (reference sequence). CDR3 sequence: CAWSQGQGALTDTQYF. In DNA, the CDR3 is TGTGCCTGGAGTCAAGGACAGGGGGCGCTGACAGATACGCAGTATTTT.

J is TRBJ1-6 and V is TRBV6-5, with 9 bases lining up with TRBD1. CDR3 length: 15 amino acids. CDR1 and CDR2 from the germline V gene are MNHEY and SVGAGI. Germline trimming cut 0 bases from V and 7 bases from J; bases unmatched to any gene: 1. CDR3 sequence reads: CASSYSGTGNSPLHF. As DNA, the CDR3 is TGTGCCAGCAGTTACTCGGGGACAGGGAATTCACCCCTCCACTTT.

The chain has TRBV6-1 and TRBJ1-6; no clear D gene. V lost 5 bases, J lost 0 bases, and 8 bases lay in between. The CDR3 spans 15 residues. Germline CDR1 MNHNS, CDR2 SASEGT. Here the CDR3 reads CASSLSSSYNSPLHF. The CDR3 region has the DNA TGTGCCAGCAGTCTTTCCAGCTCCTATAATTCACCCCTCCACTTT.

The chain joins TRBV11-2 to TRBJ2-7, with 10 bases identical to TRBD1. With 5 bases clipped from V and 2 bases from J, the junction kept 6 bases outside the gene matches. CDR1 is SGHAT, CDR2 FQNNGV, per germline. The CDR3 runs to 15 residues. The DNA of the CDR3 is TGTGCCAGCAGCCGATCCGGGACAGGGGCCTACGAGCAGTACTTC. Translation: CASSRSGTGAYEQYF.

This clone was detected only once. The rearrangement joins TRBV6-6 to TRBJ2-1, with 8 bases lining up with TRBD1. Germline V lookup: CDR1 MNHNY, CDR2 SVGAGI (reference sequence). The CDR3 has 16 amino acids. The trim removed 6 bases at V and 6 bases at J, leaving 13 bases unmatched. CDR3 sequence (DNA): TGTGCCAGCAGATCCACCCGGGACAGGAATACCAATGAGCAGTTCTTC. This sequence encodes CASRSTRDRNTNEQFF.